This T cell receptor beta chain was recorded in a study of shared clonotypes between healthy human individuals. On the study more broadly: A couple of women and a few men aged 18 to 49 made up the donors.

At a deep level, the assay was run. The replicate PCRs on unsorted PBMC were given 300 ng DNA, which is about 30,000 T cell genomes. The assay was immunoSEQ multiplex PCR, and TCRdb's table has in-frame clones only and misses some. Seen here are about 560,000 clones, about 80% observed once, and the top ten hold around 12%. This clone was detected a few times. The antigen is not known. Findings and caveats of the study: Few donors limited the genetic and exposure-history diversity represented.

Germline CDR1 MDHEN, CDR2 SYDVKM. The CDR3 has 15 residues. The sample was PBMCs. The receptor was derived from a middle-aged woman in good health. Some clones in this sample may be carry-over from other donors' samples. The chain is built from TRBV28 and TRBJ1-3, with 11 bases lining up with TRBD2. The DNA end lines up better with TRBJ2-2; the J call may be wrong. CDR3 protein: CASSVQTSGIGELFF. CDR3 coding DNA: TGTGCCAGCAGCGTCCAGACTAGCGGGATCGGGGAGCTGTTTTTT.